This TCR beta chain was obtained from a study of cytomegalovirus exposure and HLA in healthy donors. Study-wide points: A link between a missense DCLRE1C variant and TCR beta V- and J-gene trimming emerged from a later analysis.

The PCR contained 60 Vbeta and 13 Jbeta primers. This table comes from immunoSEQ multiplex PCR, and its TCRdb copy is limited to in-frame clones, with some not included. Here the sample spans some 110,000 clones, around 66% being singletons. Germline CDR1 reads SGHDT; CDR2 reads YYEEEE. Trimming cost V 7 bases and J 0 bases; bases outside gene matches: 15. This CDR3 has 17 residues. For this clone: Its target is unknown.

The sequence was collected from a man younger than 35 in good health and CMV-seronegative. The sample comprised PBMCs. The rearrangement joins TRBV5-6 to TRBJ1-1; TRBD1 matches at 7 bases. The CDR3 nucleotides are TGTGCCAGCTCAGGTGTACTTGACAGGGACATGAACACTGAAGCTTTCTTT. This translates into CASSGVLDRDMNTEAFF.